The 32 T cell receptor beta chains below come from one sample, sequenced in a study of CD4 T cells in relation to SARS-CoV-2 and coronaviruses. The table came from immunoSEQ multiplex PCR; TCRdb's copy has only in-frame clones and leaves some out. The table has approximately 15,000 clones, 78% seen once. The unexposed donors gave CD4+ T cells in about 2011-2018, prior to COVID-19. The cells were cultured for around ten days before CD4+ T cells were isolated. Their antigens are not known. Sequenced material: CD4+ T cells from PBMCs, cultured in vitro. These receptors came from a human donor in good health.

This clone has just a few counts. The chain is built from TRBV7-6 and TRBJ2-2; no clear D gene. Germline CDR1 reads SGHVS; CDR2 reads FNYEAQ. The CDR3 is 14 amino acids. Trimming left V 4 bases short and J 2 bases short, with 8 bases between. The chain's CDR3 is CASSYSYNTGELFF. The CDR3 region has the DNA TGTGCCAGCAGCTACTCGTACAACACCGGGGAGCTGTTTTTT.

The chain joins TRBV7-8 to TRBJ2-2; possible D gene TRBD2, 7 bases. With 2 bases removed from V and 6 bases from J, the gap between germline ends came to 13 bases. The CDR3 loop spans 15 amino acids. Per the germline V gene, CDR1 is SGHVS and CDR2 is FQNEAQ. In DNA, the CDR3 is TGTGCCAGCAGCTTATTGGGGGGGCGGGCCGGGGAGCTGTTTTTT. It yields the protein CASSLLGGRAGELFF.

The J gene is TRBJ2-1, the V gene TRBV7-6, with 9 bases identical to TRBD2. The CDR3 length is 16 residues. In germline, CDR1 is SGHVS, CDR2 FNYEAQ. The ends lost 0 bases at V and 0 bases at J; junction bases unmatched: 0. Here the CDR3 reads CASSLARGGSYNEQFF. CDR3 DNA sequence: TGTGCCAGCAGCTTAGCGCGGGGGGGCTCCTACAATGAGCAGTTCTTC. Full variable domain (outside the CDR3, taken from reference TRBV7-6 and TRBJ2-1): GAGVSQSPRYKVTKRGQDVALRCDPISGHVSLYWYRQALGQGPEFLTYFNYEAQQDKSGLPNDRFSAERPEGSISTLTIQRTEQRDSAMYRCASSLARGGSYNEQFFGPGTRLTVL.

V gene TRBV9 combines with J gene TRBJ1-5; D perhaps matches TRBD1 (5 bases). Germline CDR1 is SGDLS and CDR2 is YYNGEE. The CDR3 runs 13 residues. Trimming took off 0 bases at V and 6 bases at J, with 7 bases between the two ends. CDR3 protein: CASSVDQGQPQHF. DNA for the CDR3: TGTGCCAGCAGCGTAGATCAGGGTCAGCCCCAGCATTTT.

The table lists this clone with a few counts. This chain links TRBV5-4 with TRBJ2-1, with 8 bases lining up with TRBD2. The CDR3 has 15 residues. Germline values: CDR1 SGHNT, CDR2 YYREEE (reference sequence). Trimming took 2 bases from V and 9 from J; bases not matched to a gene: 10. Written as DNA, the CDR3 is TGTGCCAGCAGCTTTGGGTCGGGAGGGCAGGGTGAGCAGTTCTTC. Translated: CASSFGSGGQGEQFF.

The J gene is TRBJ1-1, the V gene TRBV7-8; TRBD1 matches 7 bases. Germline values: CDR1 SGHVS, CDR2 FQNEAQ. V dropped 4 bases and J dropped 6; count of bases not matched to a gene: 5. The CDR3 is 13 amino acids. Here the CDR3 DNA reads TGTGCCAGCAGCTCGGGCGGACAGGCTGAAGCTTTCTTT. Translating gives CASSSGGQAEAFF.

The gene calls are TRBV24-1 and TRBJ1-2; D is uncertain. Per the germline V gene, CDR1 is KGHDR and CDR2 is SFDVKD. V was clipped by 4 bases and J by 1 base, with 6 bases between them. The CDR3 is 13 amino acids. The CDR3 DNA is TGTGCCACCAGTGACGACGTTAACTATGGCTACACCTTC. This sequence encodes CATSDDVNYGYTF.

This sequence joins TRBV6-4 and TRBJ2-6; 8 bases fit TRBD1. Looked up from germline, CDR1 is MRHNA and CDR2 is SNTAGT. This CDR3 is 16 amino acids long. V was clipped by 2 bases and J by 0 bases; unmatched bases: 0. CDR3 sequence: CASSDTGGSGANVLTF. The CDR3 coding sequence is TGTGCCAGCAGTGACACAGGGGGCTCTGGGGCCAACGTCCTGACTTTC.

This rearrangement joins TRBV5-1 to TRBJ2-7, with 8 bases fitting TRBD1. With 0 bases clipped from V and 1 base from J, the junction kept 6 bases outside the gene matches. Germline V gene sequence: CDR1 SGHRS, CDR2 YFSETQ. This CDR3 region has 16 residues. The CDR3 region is CASSLGTGKGSYEQYF. The CDR3 nucleotides are TGCGCCAGCAGCTTGGGGACAGGGAAGGGATCCTACGAGCAGTACTTC.

This clone was observed a handful of times. V is TRBV25-1 and J is TRBJ2-1; TRBD2 aligns across 14 bases. The germline CDR1 and CDR2 sequences are MGHDK and SYGVNS. Trimming cost V 3 bases and J 8 bases; bases outside gene matches: 12. CDR3 length: 18 residues. As DNA, the CDR3 is TGTGCCAGCAGTGACGGGACTAGCGGGAGTGGGTTGGGGGATGAGCAGTTCTTC. This translates into CASSDGTSGSGLGDEQFF.

This chain joins TRBV28 and TRBJ1-3, with 8 nucleotides matching TRBD1. Germline CDR1 and CDR2: MDHEN and SYDVKM. The trim removed 6 bases at V and 0 bases at J, leaving 4 bases unmatched. This CDR3 contains 15 residues. The CDR3: CASRRQGTSGNTIYF. The CDR3 coding sequence is TGTGCCAGCAGAAGACAGGGGACCTCTGGAAACACCATATATTTT. Full variable domain (remainder filled in from reference TRBV28 and TRBJ1-3): DVKVTQSSRYLVKRTGEKVFLECVQDMDHENMFWYRQDPGLGLRLIYFSYDVKMKEKGDIPEGYSVSREKKERFSLILESASTNQTSMYLCASRRQGTSGNTIYFGEGSWLTVV.

The chain carries TRBV5-5 and TRBJ1-2; 7 nucleotides agree with TRBD1. The CDR3 is 14 residues long. J was trimmed by 3 bases and V by 4 bases; bases with no gene match: 6. CDR1 is SGHKS, CDR2 YYEKEE, per germline (reference sequence). The CDR3 nucleotides are TGTGCCAGCAGCCCGGGACAGAATTACTATGGCTACACCTTC. Translation: CASSPGQNYYGYTF.

This clone has only a few counts. V and J are TRBV11-2 and TRBJ2-4; the D call may be TRBD1 or TRBD2 (5 bases each). The CDR3 totals 15 residues. Trimming removed 5 bases from V and 0 bases from J, with 11 bases in between. The germline gives CDR1 SGHAT, CDR2 FQNNGV. The DNA of the CDR3 is TGTGCCAGCAGCCCCTTGAGGGGAGCCAAAAACATTCAGTACTTC. It specifies CASSPLRGAKNIQYF. The full variable domain, its missing parts supplied by reference TRBV11-2 and TRBJ2-4, is EAGVAQSPRYKIIEKRQSVAFWCNPISGHATLYWYQQILGQGPKLLIQFQNNGVVDDSQLPKDRFSAERLKGVDSTLKIQPAKLEDSAVYLCASSPLRGAKNIQYFGAGTRLSVL.

This clone has only a few counts. CDR3 DNA: TGTGCCAGCAGTCCTCAAACAGGGTTCATTGAAGCTTTCTTT. Amino acids: CASSPQTGFIEAFF. The V call is TRBV6-6, the J call TRBJ1-1; a possible D gene is TRBD1 (6 bases). The CDR3 length is 14 residues. Deletions cut 5 bases from V and 7 bases from J, with 17 bases between. Germline values: CDR1 MNHNY, CDR2 SVGAGI (reference sequence).

The chain joins TRBV30 to TRBJ1-2; D possibly corresponds to TRBD1 (5 bases). V shed 0 bases and J shed 8 bases, with 13 bases lying between them. This CDR3 spans 13 amino acids. CDR1 and CDR2 (germline): GTSNPN, SVGIG (reference sequence). DNA for the CDR3: TGTGCCTGGAGTGTAGGGGACCTGGGAGGCTACACCTTC. It specifies CAWSVGDLGGYTF.

This chain joins TRBV29-1 and TRBJ2-4, with 7 bases aligning to TRBD1. The CDR3 loop spans 12 amino acids. V gave up 3 bases and J gave up 11 bases; unmatched junction bases: 7. Germline V gives CDR1 SQVTM, CDR2 ANQGSEA. The CDR3 sequence is CSVESPGQLQYF. In DNA form, the CDR3 reads TGCAGCGTTGAGTCTCCGGGACAGCTTCAGTACTTC.

V usage is TRBV19 and J usage is TRBJ2-1; 7 bases fit TRBD2. The CDR3 has 14 amino acids. With 9 bases clipped from V and 5 bases from J, the junction kept 10 bases outside the gene matches. Per germline, CDR1 LNHDA and CDR2 SQIVND (reference sequence). In DNA form, the CDR3 reads TGTGCCAGCTCCTTGCCGGGGGGACACAATGAGCAGTTCTTC. Residues: CASSLPGGHNEQFF.

V and J are TRBV5-6 and TRBJ2-1, with 12 bases fitting TRBD2. Germline V CDR1 and CDR2: SGHDT, YYEEEE. With V trimmed by 5 bases and J by 7 bases, 7 bases remained unmatched. The CDR3 has 15 residues. This CDR3 reads CASRDLAGGPNEQFF. CDR3 coding DNA: TGTGCCAGCAGAGATCTAGCGGGAGGGCCTAATGAGCAGTTCTTC.

The J gene is TRBJ2-4, the V gene TRBV28, with TRBD1 matching over 8 bases. Germline trimming cut 4 bases from V and 2 bases from J; bases unmatched to any gene: 7. Germline-derived CDR1 and CDR2 are MDHEN and SYDVKM. CDR3 length: 16 amino acids. In nucleotides, the CDR3 is TGTGCCAGCAGTTCCCGACAGGGGTGGCCCAAAAACATTCAGTACTTC. It codes for CASSSRQGWPKNIQYF.

The chain links TRBV28 to TRBJ2-1; 10 bases align to TRBD2. This CDR3 is built from 16 residues. From germline, CDR1 is MDHEN and CDR2 SYDVKM. The junction had 8 bases not matched to a gene; V was cut back by 5 bases and J by 4 bases. This chain's CDR3 is CASSPPVSGGYNEQFF. The CDR3 DNA follows: TGTGCCAGCAGTCCCCCAGTTAGCGGGGGGTACAATGAGCAGTTCTTC.

This chain uses TRBV6-6 with TRBJ2-7; 9 nucleotides match TRBD2. Germline CDR1 reads MNHNY; CDR2 reads SVGAGI (reference sequence). V shed 2 bases, J shed 2 bases, and the junction held 7 bases outside the gene matches. The CDR3 runs 16 residues. As DNA, the CDR3 is TGTGCCAGCAGTTACGGGGCGGGAGGGCCGGCCTACGAGCAGTACTTC. Its translation is CASSYGAGGPAYEQYF.

The CDR3 DNA reads TGTGCCAGCAGTCCGGCCTCTATTGGGGGCCATGGCTACACCTTC. Translating gives CASSPASIGGHGYTF. This chain joins TRBV7-9 and TRBJ1-2; D may be TRBD1 (6 bases). Looked up from germline, CDR1 is SEHNR and CDR2 is FQNEAQ (reference sequence). The CDR3 length is 15 residues. The V end lost 6 bases, the J end lost 6 bases, and 20 bases lay between the germline ends.

The CDR3 reads CAWNRGKSVGNQPQHF. DNA of the CDR3: TGTGCCTGGAACAGGGGAAAGAGTGTGGGCAATCAGCCCCAGCATTTT. This chain links TRBV30 with TRBJ1-5, with 7 bases fitting TRBD1. Germline CDR1 GTSNPN, CDR2 SVGIG (reference sequence). This CDR3 contains 16 residues. The V gene end was trimmed by 4 bases and the J gene end by 2 bases; junction bases not matched to a gene: 11.

The J gene is TRBJ2-5, the V gene TRBV11-2; D gene uncertain. Trimming left V 6 bases short and J 0 bases short, with 5 bases between. From germline, CDR1 is SGHAT and CDR2 FQNNGV. This CDR3 comprises 12 residues. DNA for the CDR3: TGTGCCAGCAGTTTGAACCAAGAGACCCAGTACTTC. Its translation is CASSLNQETQYF.

This chain joins TRBV19 and TRBJ2-3; tentatively, D is TRBD1 or TRBD2 (5 bases each). Germline values: CDR1 LNHDA, CDR2 SQIVND (reference sequence). CDR3 length: 15 residues. The V gene lost 7 bases and the J gene lost 4 bases, with 18 bases spanning the gap. The CDR3 protein is CASTPPGARADTQYF. CDR3 bases: TGTGCCAGTACCCCGCCCGGGGCGCGTGCAGATACGCAGTATTTT.

The CDR3 loop reads CASSLSPGQNTGELFF. For the CDR3, the DNA is TGTGCCAGCAGCTTAAGTCCAGGACAGAACACCGGGGAGCTGTTTTTT. V usage is TRBV7-7 and J usage is TRBJ2-2; possibly TRBD1 for D (5 bases). The CDR3 is 16 amino acids. Trimming pared 2 bases from V and 1 base from J, leaving 11 bases between. Germline V lookup: CDR1 SSHAT, CDR2 FNYEAQ (reference sequence). The variable domain in full, completed from reference TRBV7-7 and TRBJ2-2, reads GAGVSQSPRYKVTKRGQDVTLRCDPISSHATLYWYQQALGQGPEFLTYFNYEAQPDKSGLPSDRFSAERPEGSISTLTIQRTEQRDSAMYRCASSLSPGQNTGELFFGEGSRLTVL.

The chain combines TRBV4-1 with TRBJ2-1; 11 bases agree with TRBD2. This CDR3 comprises 16 residues. Germline CDR1 and CDR2: MGHRA and YSYEKL. Losses at the gene ends were 3 bases for V and 4 bases for J; bases not matched to a gene: 5. The CDR3, as DNA: TGCGCCAGCAGCCAGTCTAGCGGGAGGTCTTACAATGAGCAGTTCTTC. Translating gives CASSQSSGRSYNEQFF.

This clone was found once. The V gene is TRBV25-1, the J gene TRBJ1-5, with D perhaps matching TRBD1 (5 bases). Per germline, CDR1 MGHDK and CDR2 SYGVNS. V lost 1 base to trimming and J lost 4 bases, with 14 bases between them. The CDR3 consists of 16 residues. The chain's CDR3 is CASSEFDLTANQPQHF. In nucleotides, the CDR3 is TGTGCCAGCAGTGAATTCGATTTGACAGCAAATCAGCCCCAGCATTTT.

The chain has TRBV9 and TRBJ2-5; 7 bases map to TRBD1. V was pared by 0 bases and J by 4 bases, with 3 bases of the junction left unmatched. The CDR3 covers 14 residues. CDR1 SGDLS and CDR2 YYNGEE come from the germline V gene. The CDR3, as DNA: TGTGCCAGCAGCGTAGGAGGGGGCGGAGAGACCCAGTACTTC. Protein product: CASSVGGGGETQYF. The full variable domain, completed using reference TRBV9 and TRBJ2-5, is DSGVTQTPKHLITATGQRVTLRCSPRSGDLSVYWYQQSLDQGLQFLIQYYNGEERAKGNILERFSAQQFPDLHSELNLSSLELGDSALYFCASSVGGGGETQYFGPGTRLLVL.

This chain links TRBV10-3 with TRBJ2-3; tentatively, D is TRBD1 or TRBD2 (5 bases each). Trimming left V 2 bases short and J 2 bases short, with 17 bases between. The CDR3 totals 17 residues. Germline V lookup: CDR1 ENHRY, CDR2 SYGVKD. The CDR3 DNA sequence: TGTGCCATCAGTGAGCGGGAAGGGGCGAGGGACACAGATACGCAGTATTTT. Translated: CAISEREGARDTDTQYF.

For this clone: A junction boundary mismatches the germline segment, possibly from a read error. The DNA for the CDR3 is TGTGCCAGTGGTATGACAGAGAACTATGGCTACACCTTC. This gives the protein CASGMTENYGYTF. The genes are TRBV19 and TRBJ1-2, with a tentative D call TRBD1 (5 bases). Looked up from germline, CDR1 is LNHDA and CDR2 is SQIVND (reference sequence). The CDR3 has 13 residues.

The chain links TRBV15 to TRBJ2-7; 12 positions agree with TRBD2. Germline loops: CDR1 LNHNV, CDR2 YYDKDF (reference sequence). The J segment lost 8 bases and the V segment lost 2 bases, leaving 10 bases of the junction unmatched. This CDR3 is 16 amino acids long. The CDR3 sequence is CATSRSLAGGPDQQYF. The CDR3, as DNA: TGTGCCACCAGCAGATCCCTAGCGGGAGGGCCGGACCAGCAGTACTTC.